This T cell receptor (beta chain) derives from a study of cytomegalovirus exposure and HLA in healthy donors. Study findings and constraints: A later analysis found that most CMV-associated TCR beta chains appeared HLA-restricted. Rare TCR sequences predominated, though certain public TCRs were found in many donors. In a later analysis, an Asian-associated ancestry cluster reportedly showed fewer N-insertions than the roughly 730-donor mean.

Primers included in the PCR were 60 Vbeta and 13 Jbeta primers. This table comes from immunoSEQ multiplex PCR, and its TCRdb copy is limited to in-frame clones, with some not included. The sample yields over 100,000 clones, roughly 78% seen once. The germline V gene encodes CDR1 GTSNPN and CDR2 SVGIG (reference sequence). The CDR3 extends over 16 amino acids. Trimming took 3 bases from V and 0 from J; bases not matched to a gene: 8. To note about this clone: Its target is not known.

The sequenced sample consisted of PBMCs. This clonotype was obtained from a man aged 30-40 years in good health and CMV-seronegative. This rearrangement joins TRBV30 to TRBJ2-1, with 7 bases aligning to TRBD1. The CDR3 nucleotides are TGTGCCTGGAGATCCAGGACAGGCAGCTCCTACAATGAGCAGTTCTTC. It encodes CAWRSRTGSSYNEQFF.